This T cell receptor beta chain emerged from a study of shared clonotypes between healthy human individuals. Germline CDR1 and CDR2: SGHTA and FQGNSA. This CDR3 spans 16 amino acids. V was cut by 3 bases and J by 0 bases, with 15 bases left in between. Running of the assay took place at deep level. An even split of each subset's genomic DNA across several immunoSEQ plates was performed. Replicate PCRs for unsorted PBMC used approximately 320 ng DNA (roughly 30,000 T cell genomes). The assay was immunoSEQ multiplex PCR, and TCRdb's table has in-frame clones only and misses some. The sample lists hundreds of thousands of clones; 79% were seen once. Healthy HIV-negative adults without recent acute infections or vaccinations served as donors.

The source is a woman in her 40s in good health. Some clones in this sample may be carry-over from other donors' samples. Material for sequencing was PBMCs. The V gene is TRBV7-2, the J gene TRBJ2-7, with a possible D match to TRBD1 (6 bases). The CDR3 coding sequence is TGTGCCAGCAGCTTTTTTGGACAGACGAGCTCCTACGAGCAGTACTTC. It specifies CASSFFGQTSSYEQYF.